This TCR beta chain was captured by sequencing in a study of blood T cell repertoires in COVID-19 (TCRdb year 2020). Background for the entire study: Samples covering the acute and convalescent phases of COVID-19 were provided by collaborators in the United States, Italy and Spain. The prospective study material was composed of cDNA or gDNA derived from T cells, B-cell-depleted T cells, or PBMCs. Deeply sampled blood TCRbeta repertoires from subjects exposed to, actively infected with, or recovered from COVID-19 were included in the dataset. A freely available public database, intended as a resource for researchers studying the immune response to SARS-CoV-2, is where the repertoires were released. Samples came from the ongoing ImmuneRACE study (first 160 participants) plus 1,254 subjects from 6 global collaborators. Nearly every sample came with metadata listing a de-identified subject ID, COVID-19 status, age in years and sex. Where available, HLA class I and class II types were obtained from metadata supplied by the sample provider rather than from assay-based typing.

TCRbeta CDR3 regions were amplified from genomic DNA using the immunoSEQ Assay, a bias-controlled multiplex PCR. As for how the authors treated the data: The number of nucleated cells in each sample was estimated by amplification of reference gene primers within the assay. To quantify the absolute abundance of each unique TCRbeta CDR3 rearrangement, sequence reads were collapsed and filtered. For each sample, productive Simpson clonality was calculated as the square root of Simpson's diversity index over productive rearrangements. This immuneACCESS table, as held by TCRdb, lists in-frame sequences with V and J called but not all clones. Of the missing ones, under half trace to an unresolved V gene in checked studies; the others have no known cause. The DNA gave D and trimming, while V, J and clone size come from that table. The sample records just under 90,000 clones, approximately 90% of which are singletons. About 2.7% of the sample is held by the ten biggest clonotypes.

The investigation overall reported the following: The quantity of clinical and demographic metadata differed by source and by participant and was supplied without curation.

Whole blood was collected in K2EDTA tubes by collaborating institutions according to the institutions' own protocols. For TCRbeta analysis, collaborators shipped samples as frozen whole blood, isolated PBMCs, or DNA extracted from either of those sample types. Details on this clone: Its antigen has not been determined. No qualities accompany the bases; no much larger clone lies one base away.

Based on the germline V gene, the CDR1 and CDR2 sequences are KGHDR and SFDVKD. Reading from cysteine to phenylalanine, the CDR3 counts 14 amino acids. Only CDR3 DNA remains: 42 bases, in frame from the first base. The junction shows trimming of 3 bases on V and 6 bases on J, plus 10 bases between the germline ends. The rearranged segments are TRBV24-1 and TRBJ2-2; TRBD2 might be the D gene, on 5 matching bases. The TCR comes from a woman over 75 with acute or convalescent COVID-19. Sequenced sample: peripheral blood. The nucleotide sequence reads TGTGCCACCAGTGATAGAGGGAAGGCCGGGGAGCTGTTTTTT. Protein translation: CATSDRGKAGELFF.